A selection of T cell receptor beta chains follows, all from one sample in a study of control samples from healthy donors and cancer patients. Assay: immunoSEQ multiplex PCR; the TCRdb copy retains only in-frame clones and omits some. Among roughly 81,000 clones listed, around 84% were seen once. Sequenced: PBMCs. These receptors were collected from a man between 60 and 75 years old with head and neck cancer. CDR3s include the opening cysteine and the closing phenylalanine or tryptophan. A D gene is named only where the DNA matches it firmly. Part of the rows lack a size; the others show once, few, many or a class for expanded clones.

TRBV5-1	.	.	TRBJ2-2	TGCGCCAGCAGCTGGAGCTCAGCCCCCGGGGAGCTGTTTTTT	CASSWSSAPGELFF
TRBV11-2	.	.	TRBJ2-2	TGTGCCAGCCGCAGAACGGGCCGAGGGAGGACCGGGGAGCTGTTTTTT	CASRRTGRGRTGELFF
TRBV27	.	.	TRBJ1-1	TGTGCCAGCAGTTTAAGCCAGAAGGCTGAAGCTTTCTTT	CASSLSQKAEAFF
TRBV7-8	.	once	TRBJ1-6	TGTGCCAGCAGCTTATTCGCGGTGACGGAATTGCCACCCCTCCACTTT	CASSLFAVTELPPLHF
TRBV2	TRBD2	.	TRBJ2-3	TGTGCCAGCAGTACCGGACTAGCGGGGAGCACAGATACGCAGTATTTT	CASSTGLAGSTDTQYF
TRBV4-1	TRBD1	few	TRBJ1-2	TGCGCCAGCAGCCAAGTAACAGGGGCCAGGGGCTATGGCTACACCTTC	CASSQVTGARGYGYTF
TRBV28	.	.	TRBJ1-5	TGTGCCAGCAGTTTACCAGGCCTCGGTCAGCCCCAGCATTTT	CASSLPGLGQPQHF
TRBV2	TRBD1	.	TRBJ1-6	TGTGCCAGCAGGGGACAGTATAATTCACCCCTCCACTTT	CASRGQYNSPLHF
TRBV19	.	few	TRBJ1-1	TGTGCCAGCCGAAATTGGGGGCAGAGCACTGAAGCTTTCTTT	CASRNWGQSTEAFF
TRBV10-3	.	.	TRBJ1-5	TGTGCCATCAGTCGCGACCGCGGCAATCAGCCCCAGCATTTT	CAISRDRGNQPQHF
TRBV28	TRBD2	few	TRBJ2-7	TGTGCCAGCAAGGCGGGAGGTTCGCCTTACGAGCAGTACTTC	CASKAGGSPYEQYF
TRBV11-1	.	.	TRBJ2-7	TGTGCCAGCAGCTTAGGCGGGGCAACCTACGAGCAGTACTTC	CASSLGGATYEQYF
TRBV6-6	.	once	TRBJ1-2	TGTGCCAGCAGTAATACAGGGAGCTACACCTTC	CASSNTGSYTF